Detailed here is one T cell receptor (beta chain). Libraries were prepared by immunoSEQ multiplex PCR; TCRdb keeps only in-frame clonotypes and omits some of them. This table holds approximately 250,000 clones, approximately 86% found once. The sample is drawn from a study of blood T cell repertoires in COVID-19. Germline assignment: CDR1 MNHEY and CDR2 SMNVEV (reference sequence). V lost 6 bases and J 2 bases, leaving 9 bases between the germline ends. The CDR3 length is 13 residues. V is TRBV27 and J is TRBJ2-3; no firm D call. Sequenced sample: peripheral blood. This TCR was sampled from a man in his forties or fifties with active or convalescent COVID-19. The CDR3 protein is CASRKLLTDTQYF. CDR3 nucleotides: TGTGCCAGCAGGAAACTGCTCACAGATACGCAGTATTTT.